A single sample is the source of the 21 T cell receptor beta chains below, sequenced in a study of blood T cell repertoires in COVID-19. Sequencing used immunoSEQ multiplex PCR; TCRdb keeps in-frame clones, though not all of them. The data show about 260,000 clones, about nine tenths seen once. Sequenced: peripheral blood. The receptor source for this set is a woman in her 30s with COVID-19, enrolled during active disease.

The chain is built from TRBV29-1 and TRBJ2-1; TRBD2 is a possible D gene (6 bases). CDR1 is SQVTM, CDR2 ANQGSEA, per germline. V was trimmed by 4 bases and J by 8 bases, leaving 12 bases between them. The CDR3 extends over 12 amino acids. In nucleotides, the CDR3 is TGCAGCGTTGTGCACGGGAGCCATGAGCAGTTCTTC. Translated, it gives CSVVHGSHEQFF.

The count of this clone is one. J is TRBJ1-5 and V is TRBV7-2; 10 positions agree with TRBD1. V gave up 0 bases and J gave up 6 bases; unmatched junction bases: 2. Germline-derived CDR1 and CDR2 are SGHTA and FQGNSA. CDR3 length: 15 amino acids. The CDR3 is CASSLAGTGVQPQHF. DNA for the CDR3: TGTGCCAGCAGCTTAGCCGGGACAGGGGTTCAGCCCCAGCATTTT.

This clone was detected only once. The rearrangement joins TRBV19 to TRBJ1-1; tentatively, D is TRBD1 (6 bases). The germline CDR1 and CDR2 sequences are LNHDA and SQIVND (reference sequence). CDR3 size: 16 residues. The V end was cut by 4 bases, the J end by 0 bases, with 15 bases between. The CDR3 nucleotides are TGTGCCAGTAGTACACCGGGACATCGGATGAACACTGAAGCTTTCTTT. This sequence encodes CASSTPGHRMNTEAFF.

This rearrangement joins TRBV18 to TRBJ1-2; a weak D match, TRBD1 (6 bases). Trimming took off 2 bases at V and 4 bases at J, with 8 bases between the two ends. Germline CDR1 KGHSH, CDR2 LQKENI. The CDR3 is 13 amino acids. DNA of the CDR3: TGTGCCAGCTCACCAGGGACACCCTATGGCTACACCTTC. Protein: CASSPGTPYGYTF. The full variable domain, rest sourced from reference TRBV18 and TRBJ1-2, is NAGVMQNPRHLVRRRGQEARLRCSPMKGHSHVYWYRQLPEEGLKFMVYLQKENIIDESGMPKERFSAEFPKEGPSILRIQQVVRGDSAAYFCASSPGTPYGYTFGSGTRLTVV.

This chain joins TRBV7-9 and TRBJ1-2; no clear D gene. The V gene's germline CDR1 is SEHNR and CDR2 FQNEAQ (reference sequence). There are 16 residues in the CDR3. V was shortened by 3 bases and J by 0 bases, with 14 bases between the two germline ends. CDR3 in amino acids: CASSFPLSVTNYGYTF. CDR3 DNA: TGTGCCAGCAGCTTTCCCCTTAGTGTAACTAACTATGGCTACACCTTC.

V is TRBV3-1 (or the pseudogene TRBV3-2) and J is TRBJ2-2; D is possibly TRBD2 (5 bases). Germline assignment: CDR1 LGHDT and CDR2 YNNKEL (reference sequence). V lost 4 bases, J lost 3 bases, and 15 bases lay in between. CDR3 length: 16 amino acids. In DNA, the CDR3 is TGTGCCAGCAGCCGGCAAAGCGGAGGTTACACCGGGGAGCTGTTTTTT. It encodes CASSRQSGGYTGELFF.

The J gene is TRBJ2-4, the V gene TRBV4-1; 8 bases are shared with TRBD2. CDR3 length: 16 residues. V gave up 4 bases and J gave up 4 bases; unmatched junction bases: 9. Germline CDR1 is MGHRA and CDR2 is YSYEKL. CDR3 amino acids: CASSLAGGEVKNIQYF. The CDR3 DNA reads as TGCGCCAGCAGCCTCGCCGGGGGGGAGGTGAAAAACATTCAGTACTTC.

The gene calls are TRBV29-1 and TRBJ2-1; 8 bases are shared with TRBD2. Germline V gives CDR1 SQVTM, CDR2 ANQGSEA. Trimming cost V 5 bases and J 1 base; bases outside gene matches: 4. This CDR3 is built from 14 residues. The CDR3 here is CSVIAGSSYNEQFF. The CDR3 bases are TGCAGCGTTATAGCGGGATCTTCCTACAATGAGCAGTTCTTC.

This sequence joins TRBV9 and TRBJ2-5; D perhaps matches TRBD2 (6 bases). The V end was cut by 3 bases, the J end by 4 bases, with 10 bases between. Germline-derived CDR1 and CDR2 are SGDLS and YYNGEE. The CDR3 is 13 residues long. The chain's CDR3 is CASSAGTAETQYF. In DNA form, the CDR3 reads TGTGCCAGCAGCGCCGGGACTGCAGAGACCCAGTACTTC.

The gene calls are TRBV2 and TRBJ1-4; a possible D gene is TRBD1 (6 bases). This CDR3 spans 13 amino acids. Between the trimmed V and J ends, which lost 6 bases and 4 bases, there was a span of 9 bases. The germline CDR1 and CDR2 sequences are SNHLY and FYNNEI. CDR3 loop: CASRGHGNEKLFF. The CDR3 region has the DNA TGTGCCAGCAGGGGACACGGTAATGAAAAACTGTTTTTT.

CDR3: CSASRGYNEQFF. CDR3 DNA sequence: TGCAGTGCTAGTCGCGGCTACAATGAGCAGTTCTTC. J is TRBJ2-1 and V is TRBV20-1; D is ambiguous. Germline V gives CDR1 DFQATT, CDR2 SNEGSKA (reference sequence). Between the trimmed V and J ends, which lost 3 bases and 3 bases, there was a span of 6 bases. This CDR3 contains 12 residues.

The chain uses TRBV9 and TRBJ2-1; the D gene is possibly TRBD2 (5 bases). V lost 0 bases and J lost 7, with 23 bases in between. This CDR3 spans 18 amino acids. CDR1 and CDR2 (germline): SGDLS, YYNGEE. The CDR3: CASSVVYGEASRRNEQFF. CDR3 bases: TGTGCCAGCAGCGTAGTATATGGCGAAGCTAGCCGGCGGAATGAGCAGTTCTTC.

The sample holds one count of this clone. The chain joins TRBV29-1 to TRBJ2-2; no clear D. Germline CDR1 reads SQVTM; CDR2 reads ANQGSEA. This CDR3 contains 14 residues. V lost 7 bases and J lost 3, with 15 bases in between. Here the CDR3 DNA reads TGCAGCGGGCGACTCGGAATCTACACCGGGGAGCTGTTTTTT. Translated, it gives CSGRLGIYTGELFF.

This CDR3 reads CASSLVHGRFNEKLFF. CDR3 in DNA: TGTGCCAGCAGCTTAGTACACGGGAGATTTAATGAAAAACTGTTTTTT. V and J are TRBV11-2 and TRBJ1-4, with D unresolved. CDR1 is SGHAT and CDR2 is FQNNGV in the germline V gene. This CDR3 is 16 amino acids long. Between the trimmed V and J ends, which lost 1 base and 4 bases, there was a span of 13 bases.

This rearrangement joins TRBV28 to TRBJ1-2, with 8 bases fitting TRBD1. Per germline, CDR1 MDHEN and CDR2 SYDVKM. CDR3 size: 14 residues. V lost 6 bases to trimming and J lost 8 bases; unmatched junction nucleotides: 11. The CDR3 here is CASRLPGGGLGYTF. CDR3 DNA: TGTGCCAGCAGATTACCAGGGGGCGGTCTGGGCTACACCTTC.

This chain joins TRBV15 and TRBJ1-5; D gene unclear. Germline V gene sequence: CDR1 LNHNV, CDR2 YYDKDF (reference sequence). The V end lost 4 bases, the J end lost 6 bases, and 13 bases lay between the germline ends. This CDR3 spans 14 amino acids. CDR3 amino acids: CATSTSRGIQPQHF. The CDR3 DNA follows: TGTGCCACCAGCACCAGCCGGGGAATTCAGCCCCAGCATTTT.

The chain carries TRBV14 and TRBJ2-2, with a tentative D call TRBD2 (5 bases). This CDR3 is built from 14 residues. Germline V gene sequence: CDR1 SGHDN, CDR2 FVKESK. V was pared by 2 bases and J by 6 bases, with 10 bases between. The CDR3 loop is CASSQSRTAGELFF. The CDR3 DNA sequence: TGTGCCAGCAGCCAATCTAGGACTGCCGGGGAGCTGTTTTTT.

V and J are TRBV7-2 and TRBJ1-4; TRBD1 matches 11 bases. This CDR3 spans 15 amino acids. The V segment lost 4 bases and the J segment 8 bases; nucleotides outside the gene matches: 6. Looked up from germline, CDR1 is SGHTA and CDR2 is FQGNSA. The DNA of the CDR3 is TGTGCCAGCAGCTGGCCCGGGACAGGGGGAGAAAAACTGTTTTTT. Amino acids: CASSWPGTGGEKLFF.

The rearrangement uses TRBV15 and TRBJ2-7, with TRBD2 identical over 10 bases. CDR3 size: 16 residues. Germline V gives CDR1 LNHNV, CDR2 YYDKDF (reference sequence). V lost 1 base, J lost 5 bases, and 8 bases stayed unmatched. CDR3 sequence reads: CATSRGSGSGRNEQYF. In DNA form, the CDR3 reads TGTGCCACCAGCAGAGGTTCCGGTAGCGGGAGGAACGAGCAGTACTTC. Filled out from reference TRBV15 and TRBJ2-7, the complete variable domain reads DAMVIQNPRYQVTQFGKPVTLSCSQTLNHNVMYWYQQKSSQAPKLLFHYYDKDFNNEADTPDNFQSRRPNTSFCFLDIRSPGLGDTAMYLCATSRGSGSGRNEQYFGPGTRLTVT.

This chain uses TRBV7-9 with TRBJ1-1, with no clear D. Germline CDR1 reads SEHNR; CDR2 reads FQNEAQ (reference sequence). Trimming shortened V by 4 bases and J by 7 bases, and 10 bases separated the two germline ends. This CDR3 spans 12 amino acids. CDR3 region: CASSSETIEAFF. CDR3 sequence (DNA): TGTGCCAGCAGCTCCGAGACAATTGAAGCTTTCTTT.

The chain employs TRBV10-2 and TRBJ2-2; TRBD1 matches 8 bases. Losses at the gene ends were 4 bases for V and 5 bases for J; bases not matched to a gene: 9. Looked up from germline, CDR1 is WSHSY and CDR2 is SAAADI. This CDR3 region has 16 residues. The CDR3 DNA reads as TGCGCCAGCAGTGCCCCGACAGGGGTGGTGACCGGGGAGCTGTTTTTT. It is translated as CASSAPTGVVTGELFF.